This record concerns one T cell receptor beta chain sequence. Its antigen is currently unknown. These data originate in a study of CD8+ T cells in alopecia areata. Study in general: By percentage of affected scalp area, the severity of treated patients was scored.

Treatment here: oral pan-JAK inhibitor, 5-10 mg twice daily. CD4+ and CD8+ T cells were sorted from PBMCs stained for CD3, CD4 and CD8. Study-wide results and limits: Both scalp clonality and the expanded CD8+ clones among the top 100 showed a significant decrease with tofacitinib. Amid tofacitinib therapy, many expanded lesional clones stayed present in scalp and blood.

Isolated RNA was reverse transcribed into cDNA used as the sequencing template. Using immunoSEQ multiplex PCR, the repertoire was profiled, and TCRdb retains in-frame clones only, with some absent. The sample lists 40,000 to 50,000 clones, 55% to 75% occurring once. The source is a human donor with alopecia areata. The source material was CD8+ T cells sorted from blood, sampled at week 4, from a patient treated with tofacitinib.

The CDR3 sequence is CAWSGGETDTQYF. CDR3 nucleotide sequence: TGTGCCTGGAGTGGGGGAGAAACAGATACGCAGTATTTT. This sequence joins TRBV30 and TRBJ2-3; D perhaps matches TRBD2 (5 bases). Trimming took 1 base from V and 3 from J, leaving 8 bases between them. The V gene's germline CDR1 is GTSNPN and CDR2 SVGIG (reference sequence). The CDR3 spans 13 residues.